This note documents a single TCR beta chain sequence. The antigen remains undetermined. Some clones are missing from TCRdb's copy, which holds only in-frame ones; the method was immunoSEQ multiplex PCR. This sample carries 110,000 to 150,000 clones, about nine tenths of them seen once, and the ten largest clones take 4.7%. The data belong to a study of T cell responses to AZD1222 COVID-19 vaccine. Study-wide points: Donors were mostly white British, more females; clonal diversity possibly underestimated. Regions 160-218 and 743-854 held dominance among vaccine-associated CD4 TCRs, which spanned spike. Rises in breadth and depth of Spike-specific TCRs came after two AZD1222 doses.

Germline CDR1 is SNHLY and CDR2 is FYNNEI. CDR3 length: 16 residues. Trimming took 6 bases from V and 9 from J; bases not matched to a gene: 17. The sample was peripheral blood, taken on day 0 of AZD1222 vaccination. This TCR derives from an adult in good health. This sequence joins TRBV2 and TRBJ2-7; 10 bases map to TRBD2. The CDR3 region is CASSQTSGVTQRMQYF. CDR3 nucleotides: TGTGCCAGCAGCCAAACTAGCGGGGTGACCCAGAGGATGCAGTACTTC.